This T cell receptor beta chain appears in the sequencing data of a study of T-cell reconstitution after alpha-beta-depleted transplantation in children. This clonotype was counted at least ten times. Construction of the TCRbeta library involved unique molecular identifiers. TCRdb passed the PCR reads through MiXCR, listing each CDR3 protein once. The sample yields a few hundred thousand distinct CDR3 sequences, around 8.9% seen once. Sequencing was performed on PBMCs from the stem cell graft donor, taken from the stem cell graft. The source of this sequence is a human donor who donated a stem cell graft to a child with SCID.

The CDR3 DNA is TGTGCCAGCAGCTCCGGGACAGGGACTAACTATGGCTACACCTTC. This codes for CASSSGTGTNYGYTF. V gene TRBV7-2 combines with J gene TRBJ1-2; 9 bases align to TRBD1. V was clipped by 4 bases and J by 0 bases; unmatched bases: 3. The length of the CDR3 is 15 residues. From germline, CDR1 is SGHTA and CDR2 FQGNSA.